Below, 4 T cell receptor beta chains from the same sample are listed, as sequenced in a study of T cell responses to AZD1222 COVID-19 vaccine. Profiling relied on immunoSEQ multiplex PCR, and the TCRdb table lists in-frame clones only, not all of them. The data show about 160,000 clones, roughly 90% seen once. The sequences come from peripheral blood, collected on day 0 of AZD1222 vaccination. The receptors come from an adult in good health.

The count of this clone is one. The rearrangement uses TRBV19 and TRBJ1-1; D perhaps matches TRBD1 (5 bases). This CDR3 region has 14 residues. V gave up 6 bases and J gave up 0 bases, with 11 bases separating them. Germline values: CDR1 LNHDA, CDR2 SQIVND (reference sequence). The CDR3 protein is CASREGEVNTEAFF. The DNA of the CDR3 is TGTGCCAGTAGAGAAGGGGAAGTGAACACTGAAGCTTTCTTT.

The J gene is TRBJ2-2, the V gene TRBV5-4; 8 bases agree with TRBD1. The CDR3 extends over 16 amino acids. The germline gives CDR1 SGHNT, CDR2 YYREEE (reference sequence). With V trimmed by 2 bases and J by 1 base, 4 bases remained unmatched. The CDR3 region has the DNA TGTGCCAGCAGCTTTGGTGGACAGGGGAACACCGGGGAGCTGTTTTTT. It translates to CASSFGGQGNTGELFF.

This rearrangement joins TRBV19 to TRBJ1-1; 7 bases align to TRBD1. With V trimmed by 3 bases and J by 1 base, 5 bases remained unmatched. CDR1 LNHDA and CDR2 SQIVND come from the germline V gene (reference sequence). The CDR3 is 15 amino acids. CDR3 DNA sequence: TGTGCCAGTAGTATTTTGAGGGGGCCGAACACTGAAGCTTTCTTT. This encodes CASSILRGPNTEAFF.

This chain connects TRBV5-1 to TRBJ2-7; D possibly corresponds to TRBD1 (5 bases). V was shortened by 5 bases and J by 3 bases, with 15 bases between the two germline ends. There are 14 residues in the CDR3. Germline-derived CDR1 and CDR2 are SGHRS and YFSETQ. DNA for the CDR3: TGCGCCAGCAGTCCGCTGGGCGGACACTACGAGCAGTACTTC. Amino acids: CASSPLGGHYEQYF.